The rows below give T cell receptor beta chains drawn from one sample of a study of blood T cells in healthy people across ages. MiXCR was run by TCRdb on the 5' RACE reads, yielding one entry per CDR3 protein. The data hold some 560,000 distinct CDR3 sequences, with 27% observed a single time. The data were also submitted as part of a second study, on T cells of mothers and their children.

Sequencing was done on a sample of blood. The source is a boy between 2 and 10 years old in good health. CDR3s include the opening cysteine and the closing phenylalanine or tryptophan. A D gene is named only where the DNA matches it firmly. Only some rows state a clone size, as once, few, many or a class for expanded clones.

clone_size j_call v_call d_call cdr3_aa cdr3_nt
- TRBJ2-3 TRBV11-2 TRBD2 CASSLSPTSVDTQYF TGTGCCAGCAGCTTATCCCCCACTAGCGTAGATACGCAGTATTTT
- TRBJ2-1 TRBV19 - CASSITADTSYNEQFF TGTGCCAGTAGTATCACGGCGGATACCTCCTACAATGAGCAGTTCTTC
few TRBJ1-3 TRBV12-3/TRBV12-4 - CASSLSERNTIYF TGTGCCAGCAGTTTAAGCGAGCGAAACACCATATATTTT
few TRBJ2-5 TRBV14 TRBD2 CASSSHGLAETQYF TGTGCCAGCAGCTCCCACGGACTAGCAGAGACCCAGTACTTC
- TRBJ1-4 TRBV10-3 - CAISERAENEKLFF TGTGCCATCAGTGAGAGGGCAGAGAATGAAAAACTGTTTTTT
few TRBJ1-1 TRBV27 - CASSFPGGTEAFF TGCGCCAGCAGCTTCCCCGGGGGCACTGAAGCTTTCTTT
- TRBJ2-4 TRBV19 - CASSTGGGSKNIQYF TGTGCCAGTAGTACCGGGGGCGGGTCCAAAAACATTCAGTACTTC
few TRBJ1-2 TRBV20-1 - CSANRIGQLVINYGYTF TGCAGTGCCAACCGAATTGGACAACTTGTAATAAACTATGGTTACACCTTC
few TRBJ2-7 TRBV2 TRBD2 CASRSTSGKYEQYF TGTGCCAGCAGATCGACTAGCGGGAAGTACGAGCAGTACTTC
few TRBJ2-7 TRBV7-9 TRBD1 CASSFSGTGAVGEQYF TGTGCCAGCAGCTTCTCCGGGACAGGGGCCGTAGGCGAGCAGTACTTC
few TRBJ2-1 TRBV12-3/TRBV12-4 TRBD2 CASRGTSGTTEQFF TGTGCCAGCAGGGGGACTAGCGGGACCACTGAGCAGTTCTTC
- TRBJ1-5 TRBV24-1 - CATSDLVLQGSNQPQHF TGTGCCACCAGTGATTTGGTCCTCCAGGGTAGCAATCAGCCCCAGCATTTT
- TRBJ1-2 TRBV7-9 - CASSLGPGPAWAYTF TGTGCCAGCAGCTTAGGGCCGGGACCCGCTTGGGCCTACACCTTC
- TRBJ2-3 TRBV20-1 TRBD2 CSALGLVRLDTQYF TGCAGTGCTCTCGGACTAGTGCGGTTAGATACGCAGTATTTT
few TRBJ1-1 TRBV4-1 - CASSQALGPPEAFF TGCGCCAGCAGCCAAGCCCTGGGGCCTCCTGAAGCTTTCTTT
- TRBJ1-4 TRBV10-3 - CAIERDLSGNEKLFF TGTGCCATCGAAAGGGACCTGTCTGGTAATGAAAAACTGTTTTTT
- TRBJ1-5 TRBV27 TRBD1 CASSSILDRASQPQHF TGTGCCAGCAGTTCCATCTTGGACAGGGCAAGTCAGCCCCAGCATTTT
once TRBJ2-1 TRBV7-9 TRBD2 CASSLSGSLSYNEQSF TGTGCTAGCAGCCTGAGCGGGAGTCTGTCCTACAATGAGCAGTCCTTC
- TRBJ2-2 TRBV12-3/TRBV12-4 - CASSLAGVPGELFF TGTGCCAGCAGTTTAGCAGGGGTACCCGGGGAGCTGTTTTTT
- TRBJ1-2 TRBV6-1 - CASSEMYDRSYGYTF TGTGCCAGCAGTGAAATGTATGACAGGAGTTATGGCTACACCTTC
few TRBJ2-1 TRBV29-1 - CGGGTSSYNEQFF TGCGGCGGCGGGACGAGCTCCTACAATGAGCAGTTCTTC
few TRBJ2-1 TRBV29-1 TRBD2 CSVEDLSYREGLGSYNEQFF TGCAGCGTTGAAGATCTAAGCTACCGGGAGGGCCTAGGCTCCTACAATGAGCAGTTCTTC
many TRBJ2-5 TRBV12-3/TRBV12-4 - CASSLGTEETQYF TGTGCCAGCAGCTTAGGAACCGAAGAGACCCAGTACTTC
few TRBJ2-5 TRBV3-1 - CASSRSSYGPQETQYF TGTGCCAGCAGCCGATCCTCGTATGGCCCTCAAGAGACCCAGTACTTC
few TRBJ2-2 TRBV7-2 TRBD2 CASSLTRENGELFF TGTGCCAGCAGCTTGACGCGGGAGAACGGGGAGCTGTTTTTT
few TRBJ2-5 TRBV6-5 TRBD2 CASRTLLAGQETQYF TGTGCCAGCAGAACCCTACTAGCGGGACAAGAGACCCAGTACTTC
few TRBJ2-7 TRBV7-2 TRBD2 CASSVTSGNFYEQYF TGTGCCAGCAGCGTCACTAGCGGGAACTTTTACGAGCAGTACTTC
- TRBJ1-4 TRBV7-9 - CASSLLNGTSSEKLFF TGTGCCAGCAGCTTGCTTAACGGGACCTCTAGTGAAAAACTGTTTTTT
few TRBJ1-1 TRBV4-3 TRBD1 CASSAERTGNTEAFF TGCGCCAGCAGCGCCGAAAGGACAGGGAACACTGAAGCTTTCTTT
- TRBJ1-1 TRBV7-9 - CASSLLVSRGRRMNTEAFF TGTGCCAGCAGCTTATTGGTTAGTCGGGGTCGGAGAATGAACACTGAAGCTTTCTTT
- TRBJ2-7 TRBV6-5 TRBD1 CASSFRTGKGYEQYF TGTGCCAGCAGTTTTCGGACAGGGAAAGGCTACGAGCAGTACTTC
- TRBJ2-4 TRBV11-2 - CASSLGVTNQYF TGTGCCAGCAGCTTAGGTGTGACTAACCAGTACTTC
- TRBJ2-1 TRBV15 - CATSGDGDIRFF TGTGCCACCAGCGGAGACGGGGATATTCGGTTCTTC
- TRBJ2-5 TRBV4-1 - CASSLDLARETQYF TGCGCCAGCAGCCTAGACCTAGCCAGGGAGACCCAGTACTTC
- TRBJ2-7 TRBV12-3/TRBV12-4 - CASSPRAGGLGQYF TGTGCCAGCAGTCCCAGGGCAGGAGGCCTGGGGCAGTACTTC
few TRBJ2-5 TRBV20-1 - CSARDRAGMGTQYF TGCAGTGCTAGAGATCGGGCAGGGATGGGGACCCAGTACTTC
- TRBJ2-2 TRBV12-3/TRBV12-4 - CASSPTSTGELFF TGTGCCAGCAGTCCGACTAGCACCGGGGAGCTGTTTTTT
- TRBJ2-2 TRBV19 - CASKGTGELFF TGTGCCAGTAAGGGCACCGGGGAGCTGTTTTTT
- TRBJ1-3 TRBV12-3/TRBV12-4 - CASSFRDSGNTIYF TGTGCCAGCAGTTTTAGGGACTCTGGAAACACCATATATTTT
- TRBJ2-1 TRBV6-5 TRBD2 CASSSPSGNRNNEQFF TGTGCCAGCAGTTCTCCTAGCGGGAATAGAAACAATGAGCAGTTCTTC
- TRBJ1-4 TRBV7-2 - CASSLEALATNEKLFF TGTGCCAGCAGCTTAGAAGCACTTGCAACTAATGAAAAACTGTTTTTT
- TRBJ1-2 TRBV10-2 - CASSEGSRRGLRANYGYTF TGCGCCAGCAGTGAGGGCTCGAGACGGGGACTGAGAGCTAACTATGGCTACACCTTC
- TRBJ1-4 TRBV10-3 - CAISESEGPEGKKLFF TGTGCCATCAGTGAGTCGGAAGGACCCGAGGGGAAAAAACTGTTTTTT
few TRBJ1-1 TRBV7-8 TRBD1 CASSRGTGDSAFF TGTGCCAGCAGCCGCGGGACAGGGGATTCGGCTTTCTTT
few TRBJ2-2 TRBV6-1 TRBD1 CASSPEPSGGPGELFF TGTGCCAGCAGCCCTGAACCCTCAGGGGGCCCCGGGGAGCTGTTTTTT
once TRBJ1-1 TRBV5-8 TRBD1 CASSGRTGNTEAFF TGTGCCAGCAGCGGACGGACAGGCAACACTGAAGCTTTCTTT
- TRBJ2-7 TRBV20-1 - CSASETGRTGYEQYF TGCAGTGCTAGTGAAACGGGGAGAACAGGCTACGAGCAGTACTTC
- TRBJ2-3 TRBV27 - CASSNPPETDTQYF TGTGCCAGCAGTAACCCCCCGGAGACAGATACGCAGTATTTT
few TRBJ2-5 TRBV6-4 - CASSAQHRPGETQYF TGTGCCAGCAGTGCCCAACATAGGCCGGGAGAGACCCAGTACTTC
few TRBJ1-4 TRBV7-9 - CASSLVVGTNEKLFF TGTGCCAGCAGCTTAGTGGTGGGGACTAATGAAAAACTGTTTTTT
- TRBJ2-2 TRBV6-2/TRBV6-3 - CASSGRSGGTGELFF TGTGCCAGCAGTGGGCGTAGCGGAGGGACCGGGGAGCTGTTTTTT
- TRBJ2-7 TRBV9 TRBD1 CASSPTGGRGIGSYEQYF TGTGCCAGCAGCCCTACAGGGGGGCGCGGAATAGGGAGCTACGAGCAGTACTTC
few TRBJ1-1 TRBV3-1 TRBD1 CASRRTGGGTEAFF TGTGCCAGCAGGAGGACAGGGGGTGGCACTGAAGCTTTCTTT
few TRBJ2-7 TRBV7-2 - CASSLGLTFYEQYF TGTGCCAGCAGCTTAGGACTGACCTTCTACGAGCAGTACTTC
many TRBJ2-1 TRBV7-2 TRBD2 CASSLGSGGYNEQFF TGTGCCAGCAGCTTAGGTAGCGGGGGGTACAATGAGCAGTTCTTC